The clone carrying this T cell receptor beta chain was seen only a few times. Its target is unknown. The data belong to a study of T cell responses to AZD1222 COVID-19 vaccine. Study findings and constraints: Vaccine-associated CD4 TCRs spanned spike, dominant at 160-218 and 743-854. Seropositive status at baseline applied to only six AZD1222 recipients. Females made up more of the donors, who were largely white British, and clonal diversity may have come out too low.

Here immunoSEQ multiplex PCR was the method, and the copy in TCRdb shows in-frame clones only, minus some. Of more than 100,000 clones in the sample, more than 70% were seen once. This receptor was identified in an adult in good health. The input for sequencing was peripheral blood, taken on day 0 of AZD1222 vaccination.

CDR3 sequence reads: CASRRNTEAFF. The CDR3 bases are TGTGCCAGCCGCCGGAACACTGAAGCTTTCTTT. V gene TRBV28 combines with J gene TRBJ1-1; D unclear. Trimming pared 8 bases from V and 1 base from J, leaving 5 bases between. Germline V CDR1 and CDR2: MDHEN, SYDVKM. There are 11 residues in the CDR3.